This T cell receptor beta chain stems from a study of blood T cell repertoires in COVID-19. The data were produced by immunoSEQ multiplex PCR, yet TCRdb's version contains in-frame clones alone and is incomplete. The sample records hundreds of thousands of clones, over 75% being singletons. This CDR3 has 12 amino acids. The germline V gene encodes CDR1 ENHRY and CDR2 SYGVKD. Trimming took off 7 bases at V and 6 bases at J, with 12 bases between the two ends. The material sequenced was peripheral blood. The chain carries TRBV10-3 and TRBJ1-2; possibly TRBD1 for D (6 bases). This TCR came from a woman aged 60-70 years with COVID-19, enrolled during active disease. CDR3 amino acids: CAITGGRDGYTF. The CDR3 DNA follows: TGTGCCATCACGGGGGGGCGCGATGGCTACACCTTC.